The present TCR beta chain was sequenced within a study of T cells in narcolepsy. Germline V gene lookup returns CDR1 MNHNY and CDR2 SVGAGI (reference sequence). J lost 7 bases, V lost 7 bases, and 10 bases had no gene match. The CDR3 consists of 15 residues. Profiling relied on immunoSEQ multiplex PCR, and the TCRdb table lists in-frame clones only, not all of them. The sample lists 30,000 to 45,000 clones; around 85% were seen once. About this clone itself: Its antigen is currently unknown.

Study conclusions and caveats: Some memory CD4+ repertoires had no autoreactive clone sequences.

The sequencing sample was made of CD45RA- memory CD4+ T cells from PBMCs. This clonotype originated in a human donor with narcolepsy. This chain links TRBV6-6 with TRBJ1-5; 10 nucleotides line up with TRBD1. For the CDR3, the DNA is TGTGCCAGCACCCTGGAGGACAGGGGGAGGCAGCCCCAGCATTTT. Protein: CASTLEDRGRQPQHF.